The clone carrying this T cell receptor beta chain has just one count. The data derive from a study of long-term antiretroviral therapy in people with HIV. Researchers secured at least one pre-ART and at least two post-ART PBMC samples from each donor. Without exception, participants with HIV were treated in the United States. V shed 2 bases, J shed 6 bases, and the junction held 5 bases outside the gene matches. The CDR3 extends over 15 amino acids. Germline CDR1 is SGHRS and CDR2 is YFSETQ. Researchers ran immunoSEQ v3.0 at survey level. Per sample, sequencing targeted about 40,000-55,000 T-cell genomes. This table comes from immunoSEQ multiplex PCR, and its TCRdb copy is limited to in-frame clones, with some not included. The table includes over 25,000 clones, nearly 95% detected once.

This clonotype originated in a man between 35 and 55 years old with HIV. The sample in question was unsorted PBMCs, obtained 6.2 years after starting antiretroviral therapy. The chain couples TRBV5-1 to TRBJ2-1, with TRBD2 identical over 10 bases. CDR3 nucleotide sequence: TGCGCCAGCAGCTTTGGGGCTAGCGGGAGCAATGAGCAGTTCTTC. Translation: CASSFGASGSNEQFF.